This is a list of T cell receptor beta chains from one sample in a study of beta chain features in type 1 diabetes. This table comes from immunoSEQ multiplex PCR, and its TCRdb copy is limited to in-frame clones, with some not included. The sample carries some 700,000 clones, under 15% recorded once. The sequencing sample was made of naive CD4+ T cells from blood. These receptors were obtained from a man aged 18 to 29 with type 1 diabetes. CDR3s include the opening cysteine and the closing phenylalanine or tryptophan. A D gene is named only where the DNA matches it firmly. Size is stated for part of the rows, as once, few or many counts, or as a class when the clone is expanded.

-	TRBV6-6	TRBJ2-1	TRBD2	CASSPASGGAHEQFF	TGTGCCAGCAGTCCAGCTAGCGGGGGGGCTCATGAGCAGTTCTTC
few	TRBV7-9	TRBJ1-2	-	CASSVPRWQGNGYTF	TGTGCCAGCAGCGTCCCCCGGTGGCAGGGAAATGGCTACACCTTC
-	TRBV5-6	TRBJ2-1	TRBD2	CASSILAGGRSEQFF	TGTGCCAGCAGCATACTAGCGGGGGGCCGCTCTGAGCAGTTCTTC
few	TRBV25-1	TRBJ2-3	-	CASSGYRGRADTQYF	TGTGCCAGCAGTGGGTACAGAGGGCGGGCGGATACGCAGTATTTT
few	TRBV30	TRBJ2-1	TRBD2	CAWSETWAGGNEQFF	TGTGCCTGGAGTGAGACCTGGGCGGGGGGGAATGAGCAGTTCTTC
-	TRBV30	TRBJ1-5	-	CAWSVRGASNQPQHF	TGTGCCTGGAGTGTCAGAGGGGCTAGCAATCAGCCCCAGCATTTT
few	TRBV19	TRBJ2-3	TRBD2	CASSPYWTSGPQDTQYF	TGTGCCAGTAGTCCGTATTGGACTAGCGGGCCCCAAGATACGCAGTATTTT
-	TRBV18	TRBJ2-3	-	CASSPDTDTQYF	TGTGCCAGCTCACCCGACACAGATACGCAGTATTTT
-	TRBV7-9	TRBJ1-1	-	CASSPAPSEAFF	TGTGCCAGCAGCCCAGCCCCAAGTGAAGCTTTCTTT
-	TRBV30	TRBJ1-2	-	CAWSVTGHYGYTF	TGTGCCTGGAGTGTAACAGGGCACTATGGCTACACCTTC
-	TRBV11-2	TRBJ2-1	-	CASSLDMGSYNEQFF	TGTGCCAGCAGCTTAGATATGGGATCCTACAATGAGCAGTTCTTC
-	TRBV30	TRBJ2-1	TRBD2	CAWSVISGGLGQFF	TGTGCCTGGAGTGTTATTAGCGGGGGCCTGGGGCAGTTCTTC
-	TRBV5-1	TRBJ2-1	TRBD2	CASSLSSGGSSYNEQFF	TGCGCCAGCAGCTTGTCTAGCGGGGGGAGCTCCTACAATGAGCAGTTCTTC
-	TRBV7-2	TRBJ1-5	-	CASSLAPDQPQHF	TGTGCCAGCAGCTTAGCGCCCGATCAGCCCCAGCATTTT
-	TRBV29-1	TRBJ2-3	TRBD2	CSVAPQGLAGDTQYF	TGCAGCGTTGCACCTCAAGGACTAGCCGGAGATACGCAGTATTTT
few	TRBV6-5	TRBJ2-7	-	CASSSPRSFGEQYF	TGTGCCAGCAGTTCCCCGCGGTCCTTTGGGGAGCAGTACTTC
-	TRBV30	TRBJ2-3	-	CAWRRVETLRGTDTQYF	TGTGCCTGGAGACGAGTAGAGACTCTCAGGGGCACAGATACGCAGTATTTT
few	TRBV30	TRBJ2-1	TRBD1	CAWSRDSSSYNEQFF	TGTGCCTGGAGTAGGGACAGCAGCTCCTACAATGAGCAGTTCTTC
-	TRBV10-3	TRBJ2-1	-	CAISVQQYNEQFF	TGTGCCATCAGCGTACAGCAATACAATGAGCAGTTCTTC
-	TRBV28	TRBJ1-1	-	CASRRDKAFF	TGTGCCAGCAGACGGGACAAAGCTTTCTTT
few	TRBV9	TRBJ2-2	-	CASTTDGTGELFF	TGTGCCAGCACCACCGACGGCACCGGGGAGCTGTTTTTT
-	TRBV9	TRBJ2-3	-	CASSGTGRVTDTQYF	TGTGCCAGCAGCGGAACGGGGCGGGTCACAGATACGCAGTATTTT
few	TRBV28	TRBJ1-5	TRBD1	CASRDRGIDNQPQHF	TGTGCCAGCAGGGACAGGGGGATCGACAATCAGCCCCAGCATTTT
-	TRBV15	TRBJ1-5	-	CATSRGSLFQPQHF	TGTGCCACCAGCAGAGGTTCATTATTCCAGCCCCAGCATTTT
few	TRBV6-1	TRBJ2-7	-	CASSPTISYEQYF	TGTGCCAGCAGTCCGACCATCTCCTACGAGCAGTACTTC
-	TRBV30	TRBJ1-1	-	CAWSDKGSWYTEAFF	TGTGCCTGGAGTGACAAGGGGTCGTGGTACACTGAAGCTTTCTTT
few	TRBV6-1	TRBJ1-5	-	CATDRQASNQPQHF	TGTGCCACCGACAGACAAGCGAGCAATCAGCCCCAGCATTTT
-	TRBV30	TRBJ1-2	-	CAWSVMNRAGYTF	TGTGCCTGGAGTGTAATGAACCGAGCGGGCTACACCTTC
few	TRBV5-4	TRBJ2-5	TRBD1	CASSSGTAQETQYF	TGTGCCAGCAGCTCAGGGACAGCACAAGAGACCCAGTACTTC
-	TRBV13	TRBJ2-3	-	CASSLGLGRTTDTQYF	TGTGCCAGCAGCTTAGGTCTAGGGCGTACCACAGATACGCAGTATTTT